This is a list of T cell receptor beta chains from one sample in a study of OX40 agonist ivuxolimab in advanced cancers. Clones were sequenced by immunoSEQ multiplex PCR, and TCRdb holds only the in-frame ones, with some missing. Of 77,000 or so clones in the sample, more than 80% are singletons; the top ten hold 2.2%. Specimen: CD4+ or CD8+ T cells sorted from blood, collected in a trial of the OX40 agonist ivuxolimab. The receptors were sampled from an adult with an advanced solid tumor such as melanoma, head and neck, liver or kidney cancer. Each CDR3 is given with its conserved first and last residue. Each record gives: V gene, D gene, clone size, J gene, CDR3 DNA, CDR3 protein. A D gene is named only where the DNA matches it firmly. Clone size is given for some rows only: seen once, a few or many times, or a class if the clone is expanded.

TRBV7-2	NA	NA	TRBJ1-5	TGTGCCAGCAGCTTAGATTCGGGGGGCGGGCAGCCCCAGCATTTT	CASSLDSGGGQPQHF
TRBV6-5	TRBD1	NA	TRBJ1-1	TGTGCCAGCAGATTTCCGGACAGGTCGACTGAAGCTTTCTTT	CASRFPDRSTEAFF
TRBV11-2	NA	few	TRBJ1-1	TGTGCCAGCAGGTCGGGGGTGAACACTGAAGCTTTCTTT	CASRSGVNTEAFF
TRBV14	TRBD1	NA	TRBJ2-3	TGTGCCAGCAGCCCCGGATTACAGGGGGCGGGATACCCGGATACGCAGTATTTT	CASSPGLQGAGYPDTQYF
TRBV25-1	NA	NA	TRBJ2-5	TGTGCCAGCAGTGAATACAGGGTCCAAGAGACCCAGTACTTC	CASSEYRVQETQYF
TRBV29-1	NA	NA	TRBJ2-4	TGCAGCGTGCATGCGGACATTCAGTACTTC	CSVHADIQYF
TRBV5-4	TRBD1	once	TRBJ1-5	TGTGCCAGCAGCTTCAGGACAGGAAGCAATCAGCCCCAGCATTTT	CASSFRTGSNQPQHF
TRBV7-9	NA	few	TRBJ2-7	TGTGCCAGCAGCTTAGCAGGTTCGCAATACGCTTATATTGTGCAGTACTTC	CASSLAGSQYAYIVQYF
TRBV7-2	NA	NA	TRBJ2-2	TGTGCCAGCACCCAAGTGGCCAACACCGGGGAGCTGTTTTTT	CASTQVANTGELFF
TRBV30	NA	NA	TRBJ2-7	TGTGCCTGGACGACAGGAACAAGTTTAGGTTTCTCCTACGAGCAGTACTTC	CAWTTGTSLGFSYEQYF
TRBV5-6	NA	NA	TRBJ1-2	TGTGCCAGCAGCGACCCACAGGGCTATGGCTACACCTTC	CASSDPQGYGYTF
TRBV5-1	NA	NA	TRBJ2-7	TGCGCCAGCAGCTCCTCCCCCGGACCTGCCTACGAGCAGTACTTC	CASSSSPGPAYEQYF
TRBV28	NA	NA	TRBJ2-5	TGTGCCAGCAGTTGGGCAGCGACAAAGACCCAGTACTTC	CASSWAATKTQYF
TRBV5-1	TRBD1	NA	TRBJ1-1	TGCGCCAGCAGCTTGGCGGGACAGGGGCGTCGCGGGACTGAAGCTTTCTTT	CASSLAGQGRRGTEAFF
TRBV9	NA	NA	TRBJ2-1	TGTGCCAGCAGCGTAGCAGGAACCTACAATGAGCAGTTCTTC	CASSVAGTYNEQFF
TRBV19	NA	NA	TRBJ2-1	TGTGCCAGTAGTACCTTAAATTCCAATGAGCAGTTCTTC	CASSTLNSNEQFF
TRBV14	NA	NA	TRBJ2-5	NA	CASSLLERATETQYF
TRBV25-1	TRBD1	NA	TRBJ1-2	TGTGCCAGCTCACGGACAGGGGGCGCCTATGGCTACACCTTC	CASSRTGGAYGYTF
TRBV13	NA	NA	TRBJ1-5	TGTGCCAGCAGCCTCGCAAAAGGCGGGAGGGGCAATCAGCCCCAGCATTTT	CASSLAKGGRGNQPQHF
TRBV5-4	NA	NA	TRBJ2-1	TGTGCCAGCAGCGTCGGGGGCTTTACAAACAATGAGCAGTTCTTC	CASSVGGFTNNEQFF
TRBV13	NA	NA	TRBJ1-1	TGTGCCAGCAGCTCTTATGCACGGTCGGGGAACACTGAAGCTTTCTTT	CASSSYARSGNTEAFF
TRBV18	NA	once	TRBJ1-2	TGTGCCAGCTCCCGGTCCGGGGATGGCTACACCTTC	CASSRSGDGYTF
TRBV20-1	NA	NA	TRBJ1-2	TGCAGTGCTAGAGATGACTATGGCTACACCTTC	CSARDDYGYTF
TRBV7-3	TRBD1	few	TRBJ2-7	TGTGCCAGCAGCTTATTCCGGGACAGCGAGCAGTACTTC	CASSLFRDSEQYF
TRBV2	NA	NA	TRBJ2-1	TGTGCCAGCAGTGGGGCCCAGGGATTCGGTAATGAGCAGTTCTTC	CASSGAQGFGNEQFF
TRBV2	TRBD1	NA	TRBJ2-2	TGTGCCAGCAGATCCGGGACAGGAATCCCCGGGGAGCTGTTTTTT	CASRSGTGIPGELFF
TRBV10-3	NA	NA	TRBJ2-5	TGTGCCATCAGAGGACAGTCCCAAGAGACCCAGTACTTC	CAIRGQSQETQYF
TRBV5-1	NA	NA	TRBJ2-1	TGCGCCAGCCGCTACCTCACATCCTACAATGAGCAGTTCTTC	CASRYLTSYNEQFF
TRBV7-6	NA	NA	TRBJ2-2	TGTGCCAGCAGCTTGACTCTAGAGCCGAACACCGGGGAGCTGTTTTTT	CASSLTLEPNTGELFF
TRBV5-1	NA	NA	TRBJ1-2	TGCGCCAGCAGCTTGGACCCCTCTAGCTACTATGGCTACACCTTC	CASSLDPSSYYGYTF
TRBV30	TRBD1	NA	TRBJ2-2	TGTGCCTGGAGAGATGACAGGGGGCGAGCCGGGGAGCTGTTTTTT	CAWRDDRGRAGELFF
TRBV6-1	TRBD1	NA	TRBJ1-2	TGTGCCAGCAGCGATCGGACAGGGGGGATCTATGGCTACACCTTC	CASSDRTGGIYGYTF
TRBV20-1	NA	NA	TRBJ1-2	TGCAGTGCATGGTTGGGTGGCTACACCTTC	CSAWLGGYTF
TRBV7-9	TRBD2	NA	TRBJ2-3	TGTGCCAGCAGCTTAACTAGCGGGGGGTCCACAGATACGCAGTATTTT	CASSLTSGGSTDTQYF
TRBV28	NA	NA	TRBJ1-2	TGTGCCAGCAGTTTGTACCCTAACTATGGCTACACCTTC	CASSLYPNYGYTF
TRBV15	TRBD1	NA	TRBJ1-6	TGTGCCACCAGCTATGGGACAGTTAATTCACCCCTCCACTTT	CATSYGTVNSPLHF
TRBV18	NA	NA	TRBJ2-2	TGTGCCAGCTCACCGACAAAGAACACCGGGGAGCGAGGGCTGTTTTTT	CASSPTKNTGERGLFF
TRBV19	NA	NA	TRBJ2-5	TGTGCCAGTAGTATGCTAGGGTCAGCCAACCAAGAGACCCAGTACTTC	CASSMLGSANQETQYF
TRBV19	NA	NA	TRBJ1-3	TGTGCCAGTAGTATCCGGGAAGGAAACACCATATATTTT	CASSIREGNTIYF
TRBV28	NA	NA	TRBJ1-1	TGTGCCAGCACCTCAACCCGCGGGGAAGCTTTCTTT	CASTSTRGEAFF
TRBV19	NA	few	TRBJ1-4	TGTGCCAGTAACAACAGGGAACCAAGGGAAAAACTGTTTTTT	CASNNREPREKLFF
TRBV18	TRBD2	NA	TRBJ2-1	TGTGCCAGCTCACCGGGAGGGAAATCCTACAATGAGCAGTTCTTC	CASSPGGKSYNEQFF
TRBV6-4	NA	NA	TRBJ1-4	TGTGCCAGCAGGGAGCATTCGAACCTCCAGCGGGCGTTTTTT	CASREHSNLQRAFF
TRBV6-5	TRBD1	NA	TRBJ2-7	TGTGCCAGCCAGACAGGGTCAAACGAGCAGTACTTC	CASQTGSNEQYF
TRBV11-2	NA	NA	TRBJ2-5	TGTGCCAGCAGCCCGGAAGGAGGGTGGGAGACCCAGTACTTC	CASSPEGGWETQYF
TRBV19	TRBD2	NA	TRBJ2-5	TGTGCCAGTAGTACCGGGACTAGCGGGGGTTTAGAGACCCAGTACTTC	CASSTGTSGGLETQYF